The next 28 T cell receptor beta chains were all read from a single sample in a study of CD8 T cells in Susac syndrome. RNA, at about 0.45 to 1 ug, was reverse transcribed with random hexamers. Using its own MiXCR run on the immunoSEQ multiplex PCR reads, TCRdb lists one record per CDR3 protein. Of 200,000 to 250,000 distinct CDR3 sequences listed, about 94% are singletons. Sequenced input: CD4+ T cells from PBMCs. All receptors come from a human donor with Susac syndrome.

The chain employs TRBV6-5 and TRBJ2-7; D may be TRBD1 or TRBD2 (6 bases each). V dropped 4 bases and J dropped 7 bases, with 29 bases sitting between them. The CDR3 covers 18 residues. Germline V gives CDR1 MNHEY, CDR2 SVGAGI. The CDR3 loop is CASSSRETGHLYGGEQYF. Written as DNA, the CDR3 is TGTGCCAGCAGTTCCAGAGAAACGGGACACCTCTATGGGGGGGAGCAGTACTTC.

The chain uses TRBV11-2 and TRBJ2-7; D not certain. Per germline, CDR1 SGHAT and CDR2 FQNNGV. Trimming cost V 2 bases and J 1 base, with 12 bases left between them. There are 15 residues in the CDR3. Here the CDR3 reads CASSLRPGSSYEQYF. The CDR3 bases are TGTGCCAGCAGCTTACGCCCAGGATCTTCCTACGAGCAGTACTTC.

The rearrangement joins TRBV30 to TRBJ1-5; maybe TRBD1 (5 bases). The germline V gene encodes CDR1 GTSNPN and CDR2 SVGIG (reference sequence). V was clipped by 1 base and J by 1 base, with 14 bases between them. This CDR3 has 16 amino acids. CDR3 nucleotide sequence: TGTGCCTGGAGTGGGTCCGGGACGGGGAGCAATCAGCCCCAGCATTTT. It yields the protein CAWSGSGTGSNQPQHF.

The V call is TRBV15, the J call TRBJ1-1; no reliable D call. V dropped 5 bases and J dropped 1 base, with 8 bases sitting between them. The length of the CDR3 is 13 residues. CDR1 and CDR2 (germline): LNHNV, YYDKDF (reference sequence). The CDR3 protein is CATSETENTEAFF. Here the CDR3 DNA reads TGTGCCACCAGCGAGACGGAGAACACTGAAGCTTTCTTT.

V and J are TRBV6-2 or TRBV6-3 and TRBJ1-1; D not resolved. This CDR3 spans 14 amino acids. V gave up 2 bases and J gave up 3 bases, with 10 bases separating them. Germline V gives CDR1 MNHEY, CDR2 SVGEGT. The CDR3 spells CASSYRGYYTEAFF. CDR3 DNA sequence: TGTGCCAGCAGTTACCGTGGATACTACACTGAAGCTTTCTTT.

The chain employs TRBV29-1 and TRBJ1-5; 10 nucleotides match TRBD1. CDR3 length: 13 residues. CDR1 is SQVTM, CDR2 ANQGSEA, per germline. V lost 6 bases, J lost 8 bases, and 7 bases stayed unmatched. DNA of the CDR3: TGCAGCGTCCGGACAGGGGGGAAAAAGCCCCAGCATTTT. Its translation is CSVRTGGKKPQHF.

This chain connects TRBV20-1 to TRBJ2-5; D remains ambiguous. The V and J ends lost 3 bases and 7 bases respectively, with 18 bases between them. The CDR3 is 14 amino acids. CDR1 and CDR2 from the germline V gene are DFQATT and SNEGSKA (reference sequence). The CDR3 bases are TGCAGTGCTAGCCCCCGTCTTCCCCGTCGGACCCAGTACTTC. Translated: CSASPRLPRRTQYF.

The chain carries TRBV24-1 and TRBJ2-3; TRBD2 aligns across 11 bases. This CDR3 has 15 residues. Per germline, CDR1 KGHDR and CDR2 SFDVKD. Germline trimming cut 4 bases from V and 5 bases from J; bases unmatched to any gene: 4. The CDR3 region has the DNA TGTGCCACCAGTGACCCAGGGACTAGCGGAGATACGCAGTATTTT. Protein: CATSDPGTSGDTQYF.

The CDR3 DNA is TGTGCCAGCAGCTTAGCTTGGCAGGGGCAAGAGACCCAGTACTTC. It specifies CASSLAWQGQETQYF. The chain has TRBV7-6 and TRBJ2-5, with a tentative D call TRBD1 (6 bases). Germline CDR1 is SGHVS and CDR2 is FNYEAQ. The CDR3 spans 15 residues. V dropped 0 bases and J dropped 2 bases, with 10 bases sitting between them.

The chain employs TRBV29-1 and TRBJ2-3; perhaps TRBD1 as D (5 bases). CDR1 is SQVTM, CDR2 ANQGSEA, per germline. The CDR3 covers 14 residues. The V and J ends lost 4 bases and 0 bases respectively, with 11 bases between them. CDR3 DNA: TGCAGCGTTGCAGGGCAGTATAGCACAGATACGCAGTATTTT. It translates to CSVAGQYSTDTQYF.

The chain joins TRBV7-2 to TRBJ2-3; D might be TRBD2 (5 bases). Germline CDR1 is SGHTA and CDR2 is FQGNSA. The V end was cut by 5 bases, the J end by 5 bases, with 8 bases between. This CDR3 region has 12 residues. DNA of the CDR3: TGTGCCAGCAGCCACCGGGGAGATACGCAGTATTTT. Translation gives CASSHRGDTQYF.

V gene TRBV28 combines with J gene TRBJ1-1; D gene uncertain. This CDR3 has 11 amino acids. V lost 2 bases and J 11 bases, leaving 9 bases between the germline ends. Germline V gene sequence: CDR1 MDHEN, CDR2 SYDVKM. Here the CDR3 reads CASSLTRAAFF. The CDR3 DNA reads TGTGCCAGCAGTTTAACCCGGGCGGCTTTCTTT.

This chain links TRBV28 with TRBJ2-7; either TRBD1 or TRBD2 may supply D (5 bases each). Trimming removed 3 bases from V and 0 bases from J, with 12 bases in between. Germline V lookup: CDR1 MDHEN, CDR2 SYDVKM. The CDR3 contains 15 residues. As DNA, the CDR3 is TGTGCCAGCAGTTTCCCGGGACCCCCCTCCTACGAGCAGTACTTC. It is translated as CASSFPGPPSYEQYF.

The chain joins TRBV2 to TRBJ1-5, with a weak D call TRBD1 (5 bases). V was trimmed by 7 bases and J by 2 bases, leaving 15 bases between them. CDR3 length: 15 amino acids. Germline CDR1 is SNHLY and CDR2 is FYNNEI. CDR3 protein: CASTGGDLGNQPQHF. For the CDR3, the DNA is TGTGCCAGCACCGGGGGGGATCTTGGCAATCAGCCCCAGCATTTT.

The rearrangement uses TRBV20-1 and TRBJ2-7, with 7 positions matching TRBD2. The germline CDR1 and CDR2 sequences are DFQATT and SNEGSKA (reference sequence). The CDR3 is made up of 13 amino acids. The V gene end was trimmed by 3 bases and the J gene end by 7 bases; junction bases not matched to a gene: 9. CDR3 in amino acids: CSASTLREGEQYF. CDR3 in DNA: TGCAGTGCTAGTACGCTTAGGGAGGGGGAGCAGTACTTC.

The chain uses TRBV24-1 and TRBJ2-7; D might be TRBD1 (5 bases). The V end lost 4 bases, the J end lost 3 bases, and 6 bases lay between the germline ends. Germline V gene data show CDR1 as KGHDR and CDR2 as SFDVKD. The length of the CDR3 is 12 residues. CDR3: CATSDDSYEQYF. In DNA form, the CDR3 reads TGTGCCACCAGTGACGACAGCTACGAGCAGTACTTC.

The genes are TRBV5-1 and TRBJ1-1; no reliable D call. V lost 6 bases to trimming and J lost 1 base, with 13 bases between them. The CDR3 has 14 amino acids. Germline CDR1 is SGHRS and CDR2 is YFSETQ. The CDR3 DNA is TGCGCCAGCAAATTCTCGCCGGGGAACACTGAAGCTTTCTTT. Amino acid sequence: CASKFSPGNTEAFF.

The V call is TRBV12-3 or TRBV12-4, the J call TRBJ1-1; 7 bases are shared with TRBD1. Trimming took 7 bases from V and 5 from J; bases not matched to a gene: 4. The length of the CDR3 is 12 residues. The CDR3 DNA is TGTGCCAGCAAACAGGGGTATACTGAAGCTTTCTTT. It encodes CASKQGYTEAFF.

The chain recombines TRBV30 with TRBJ1-1; D is unclear. The CDR3 spans 15 residues. V was cut by 0 bases and J by 4 bases, with 15 bases left in between. Germline CDR1 reads GTSNPN; CDR2 reads SVGIG (reference sequence). CDR3: CAWSVNAGGSTEAFF. CDR3 bases: TGTGCCTGGAGTGTAAACGCAGGTGGGAGCACTGAAGCTTTCTTT.

The chain carries TRBV28 and TRBJ2-3; D is possibly TRBD2 (7 bases). Germline V gives CDR1 MDHEN, CDR2 SYDVKM. There are 14 residues in the CDR3. V lost 7 bases to trimming and J lost 6 bases, with 17 bases between them. In DNA, the CDR3 is TGTGCCAGCACTCCGGGGGGCCAGAAGGATACGCAGTATTTT. This sequence encodes CASTPGGQKDTQYF.

This chain uses TRBV29-1 with TRBJ1-1; 8 bases match TRBD1. The CDR3 consists of 13 residues. Germline V lookup: CDR1 SQVTM, CDR2 ANQGSEA. V was clipped by 7 bases and J by 1 base; unmatched bases: 5. The CDR3 sequence is CSGGGTGNTEAFF. The CDR3 DNA follows: TGCAGCGGGGGGGGGACAGGGAACACTGAAGCTTTCTTT.

V and J are TRBV7-9 and TRBJ1-2; D is uncertain. This CDR3 has 14 amino acids. Germline V gene data show CDR1 as SEHNR and CDR2 as FQNEAQ (reference sequence). Trimming left V 1 base short and J 8 bases short, with 14 bases between. The CDR3 DNA is TGTGCCAGCAGCTTAGATCCGTACGTTGGGGGCTACACCTTC. Its protein product is CASSLDPYVGGYTF.

This clonotype has just a few counts. This chain joins TRBV6-6 and TRBJ2-5; D gene uncertain. The CDR3 contains 12 residues. The germline gives CDR1 MNHNY, CDR2 SVGAGI (reference sequence). V lost 5 bases and J 5 bases, leaving 9 bases between the germline ends. CDR3 bases: TGTGCCAGCAGTCTCGTTCGGGAGACCCAGTACTTC. It translates to CASSLVRETQYF.

The rearrangement uses TRBV20-1 and TRBJ2-2; maybe TRBD2 (6 bases). The CDR3 length is 13 residues. CDR1 DFQATT and CDR2 SNEGSKA come from the germline V gene (reference sequence). Trimming stripped 2 bases from V and 6 bases from J, with 10 bases between. The CDR3 region is CSARSGVAGELFF. The CDR3 region has the DNA TGCAGTGCTAGATCGGGGGTAGCCGGGGAGCTGTTTTTT.

The chain links TRBV3-1 to TRBJ2-5; the match to TRBD2 covers 9 bases. The CDR3 extends over 17 amino acids. V gave up 0 bases and J gave up 5 bases; unmatched junction bases: 10. CDR1 and CDR2 from the germline V gene are LGHDT and YNNKEL (reference sequence). This CDR3 reads CASSQDVSSGVKETQYF. The DNA for the CDR3 is TGTGCCAGCAGCCAAGATGTATCTAGCGGGGTAAAGGAGACCCAGTACTTC.

The CDR3 loop reads CSAKAGASSYNEQFF. CDR3 nucleotide sequence: TGCAGTGCTAAGGCCGGGGCCTCCTCCTACAATGAGCAGTTCTTC. This rearrangement joins TRBV20-1 to TRBJ2-1; D may match TRBD1 or TRBD2 (5 bases each). The germline CDR1 and CDR2 sequences are DFQATT and SNEGSKA (reference sequence). The CDR3 is 15 amino acids. V was pared by 4 bases and J by 0 bases, with 13 bases between.

The chain is built from TRBV12-3 or TRBV12-4 and TRBJ2-5; TRBD1 matches 7 bases. Unmatched junction bases numbered 8, after V lost 5 bases and J lost 5 bases. The CDR3 totals 14 residues. In nucleotides, the CDR3 is TGTGCCAGCAGTGGGGACAGCGATTTGGAGACCCAGTACTTC. Amino acids: CASSGDSDLETQYF.

The chain combines TRBV5-6 with TRBJ1-5; D is unresolved. Looked up from germline, CDR1 is SGHDT and CDR2 is YYEEEE. The V end lost 3 bases, the J end lost 1 base, and 14 bases lay between the germline ends. This CDR3 comprises 16 residues. The chain's CDR3 is CASSSFILGSNQPQHF. CDR3 DNA: TGTGCCAGCAGCTCATTCATCCTCGGGAGCAATCAGCCCCAGCATTTT.